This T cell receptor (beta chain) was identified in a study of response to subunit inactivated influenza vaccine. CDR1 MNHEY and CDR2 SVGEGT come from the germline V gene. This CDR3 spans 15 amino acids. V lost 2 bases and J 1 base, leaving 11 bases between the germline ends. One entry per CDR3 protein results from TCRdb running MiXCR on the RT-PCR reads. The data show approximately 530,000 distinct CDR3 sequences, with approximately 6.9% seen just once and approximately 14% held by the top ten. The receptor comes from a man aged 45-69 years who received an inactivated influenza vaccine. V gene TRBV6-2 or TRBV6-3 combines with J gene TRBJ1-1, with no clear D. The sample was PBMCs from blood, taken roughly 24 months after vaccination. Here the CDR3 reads CASSYLYSGNTEAFF. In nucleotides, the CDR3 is TGTGCCAGCAGTTACCTTTACAGTGGGAACACTGAAGCTTTCTTT.